This section outlines one T cell receptor (beta chain) sequence together with its context. Its antigen is undetermined. CDR3 length equals 17 residues. Trimming at V came to 4 bases and at J to 5 bases, leaving 12 bases not matched to a gene. The germline gives CDR1 SGHVS, CDR2 FNYEAQ. The data were obtained in a study of shared clonotypes between healthy human individuals. The repertoire was sequenced with immunoSEQ multiplex PCR; TCRdb's copy has only in-frame clones and lacks some. The data contain around 600,000 clones, about 95% of them singletons. General observations from the study: About 4.5% of naive CD4 clonotypes were common to four donors.

CD45RO-negative, CCR7-selected cells formed the naive CD8 fraction, which excluded terminally differentiated effector memory CD45RA+ cells. Each donor was a Caucasian adult residing in Nashville, Tennessee. The sample taken for sequencing was naive CD8+ T cells sorted from blood. The source of this sequence is a woman aged 25-40 years in good health. V is TRBV7-6 and J is TRBJ1-3; 9 bases fit TRBD1. The CDR3 region has the DNA TGTGCCAGCAGCTCGCCCCCGCACAGGGGGCGACGAAACACCATATATTTT. It encodes CASSSPPHRGRRNTIYF.